What follows are 6 T cell receptor beta chains derived from one specimen sequenced in a study of OX40 agonist ivuxolimab in advanced cancers. Sequencing was performed with immunoSEQ multiplex PCR; in TCRdb, only in-frame clones are kept and a portion is missing. The sample includes about 41,000 clones, roughly 86% of them seen just once. This material consisted of CD4+ or CD8+ T cells sorted from blood, taken in a trial of the OX40 agonist ivuxolimab. These receptors were obtained from an adult with an advanced solid tumor such as melanoma, head and neck, liver or kidney cancer.

DNA for the CDR3: TGTGCCAGCACGGAGGGGGGCCCCTACGAGCAGTACTTC. Its translation: CASTEGGPYEQYF. This rearrangement joins TRBV7-9 to TRBJ2-7; TRBD1 or TRBD2 may be the D gene (6 bases each). Trimming took 7 bases from V and 2 from J, leaving 12 bases between them. The CDR3 contains 13 residues. The germline V gene encodes CDR1 SEHNR and CDR2 FQNEAQ (reference sequence).

As regards this clone: An end of the junction differs from the germline gene, which may be a read error. The same CDR3 is also encoded by other DNA sequences in this sample. J is TRBJ2-2 and V is TRBV7-2, with TRBD2 as a possible D gene (6 bases). The CDR3 length is 15 residues. Germline loops: CDR1 SGHTA, CDR2 FQGNSA. This chain's CDR3 is CASSLDWRGAGELFF. DNA for the CDR3: TGCGCCAGCAGCTTAGATTGGCGCGGGGCCGGGGAGCTGTTTTTT.

This clone was picked up one time. The J gene is TRBJ1-1, the V gene TRBV7-9; no definite D call. Germline-derived CDR1 and CDR2 are SEHNR and FQNEAQ (reference sequence). The V gene lost 2 bases and the J gene lost 0 bases, with 16 bases spanning the gap. The CDR3 is 17 amino acids. For the CDR3, the DNA is TGTGCCAGCAGCTTACTGTTACAGCGACAACTGAACACTGAAGCTTTCTTT. The encoded protein is CASSLLLQRQLNTEAFF.

Only one count was recorded for this clone. The V call is TRBV15, the J call TRBJ2-6; 9 bases fit TRBD1. Germline CDR1 LNHNV, CDR2 YYDKDF (reference sequence). J was trimmed by 0 bases and V by 11 bases; bases with no gene match: 8. CDR3 length: 16 amino acids. The CDR3: CAVRDRAASGANVLTF. CDR3 nucleotides: TGTGCCGTACGGGACAGGGCCGCCTCTGGGGCCAACGTCCTGACTTTC.

CDR3 sequence: CASSNGLAYEQYF. In DNA, the CDR3 is TGTGCCAGCAGTAACGGGCTAGCTTACGAGCAGTACTTC. V and J are TRBV6-5 and TRBJ2-7, with D possibly matching TRBD2 (5 bases). This CDR3 spans 13 amino acids. The germline V gene has CDR1 MNHEY and CDR2 SVGAGI. V lost 5 bases to trimming and J lost 4 bases, with 12 bases between them.

The chain employs TRBV4-3 and TRBJ1-5; 9 positions match TRBD1. The V gene end was trimmed by 0 bases and the J gene end by 6 bases; junction bases not matched to a gene: 15. The germline V gene encodes CDR1 LGHNA and CDR2 YSLEER. The CDR3 loop spans 19 amino acids. The CDR3 spells CASSQDHGRGTGFFQPQHF. Here the CDR3 DNA reads TGCGCCAGCAGCCAAGACCATGGCAGGGGGACAGGGTTCTTTCAGCCCCAGCATTTT.